This T cell receptor beta chain appears in the sequencing data of a study of T cell responses to AZD1222 COVID-19 vaccine. Of note for this clone: Its specificity is not known.

Repertoires were generated with immunoSEQ multiplex PCR, while TCRdb's copy carries only in-frame clones and drops some. The data show approximately 190,000 clones, approximately 94% seen once. Study-wide results and limits: Donors were chiefly white British, with a greater number of females, and clonal diversity was perhaps underestimated.

The V gene end was trimmed by 3 bases and the J gene end by 4 bases; junction bases not matched to a gene: 17. CDR3 length equals 19 residues. Per germline, CDR1 WSHSY and CDR2 SAAADI. This sequence joins TRBV10-2 and TRBJ1-5; TRBD1 aligns across 8 bases. The sequencing here drew on peripheral blood, taken on day 0 of AZD1222 vaccination. This receptor was obtained from an adult in good health. The CDR3 is CASSEVRQGPSRWNQPQHF. The CDR3 DNA follows: TGCGCCAGCAGTGAAGTGCGACAGGGGCCCTCGCGATGGAATCAGCCCCAGCATTTT.